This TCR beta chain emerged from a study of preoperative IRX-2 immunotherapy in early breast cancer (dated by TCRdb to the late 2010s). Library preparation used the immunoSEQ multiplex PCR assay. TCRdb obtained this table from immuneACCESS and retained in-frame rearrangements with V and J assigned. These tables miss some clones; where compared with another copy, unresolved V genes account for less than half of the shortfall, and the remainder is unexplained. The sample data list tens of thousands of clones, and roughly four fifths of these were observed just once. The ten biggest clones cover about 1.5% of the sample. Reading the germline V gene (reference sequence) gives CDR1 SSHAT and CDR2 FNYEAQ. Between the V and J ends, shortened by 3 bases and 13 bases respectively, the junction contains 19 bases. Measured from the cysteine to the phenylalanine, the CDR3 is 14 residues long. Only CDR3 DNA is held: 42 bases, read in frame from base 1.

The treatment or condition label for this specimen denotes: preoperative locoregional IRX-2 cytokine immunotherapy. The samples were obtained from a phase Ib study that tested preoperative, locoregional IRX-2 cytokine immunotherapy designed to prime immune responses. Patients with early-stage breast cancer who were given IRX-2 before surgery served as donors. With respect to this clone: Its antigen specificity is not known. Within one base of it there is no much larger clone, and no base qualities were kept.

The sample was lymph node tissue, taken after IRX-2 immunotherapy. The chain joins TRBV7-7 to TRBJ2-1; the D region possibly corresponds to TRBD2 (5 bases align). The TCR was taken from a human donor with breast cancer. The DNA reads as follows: TGTGCCAGCAGCTTGACATCGGGTCCGGGGTCTCAGTTCTTC. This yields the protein CASSLTSGPGSQFF.